This TCR beta chain stems from a study of technical replicates of blood from several donors. J gave up 5 bases and V 2 bases, and 5 bases lay outside the gene matches. Germline V gives CDR1 SGHAT, CDR2 FQDESV (reference sequence). The CDR3 runs 15 residues. Clones were read by immunoSEQ multiplex PCR, and TCRdb kept only the in-frame ones, dropping some. Of tens of thousands of clones listed, 80% to 95% were seen once; the top ten hold 3.9%. Sample: PBMCs. The sequence came from a human donor in good health. Some clones in this sample may be carry-over from other donors' samples. The chain carries TRBV11-1 and TRBJ2-4, with TRBD2 matching 8 bases. As DNA, the CDR3 is TGTGCCAGCAGCTTATCAGCGGGAGTGCAAAACATTCAGTACTTC. This codes for CASSLSAGVQNIQYF.